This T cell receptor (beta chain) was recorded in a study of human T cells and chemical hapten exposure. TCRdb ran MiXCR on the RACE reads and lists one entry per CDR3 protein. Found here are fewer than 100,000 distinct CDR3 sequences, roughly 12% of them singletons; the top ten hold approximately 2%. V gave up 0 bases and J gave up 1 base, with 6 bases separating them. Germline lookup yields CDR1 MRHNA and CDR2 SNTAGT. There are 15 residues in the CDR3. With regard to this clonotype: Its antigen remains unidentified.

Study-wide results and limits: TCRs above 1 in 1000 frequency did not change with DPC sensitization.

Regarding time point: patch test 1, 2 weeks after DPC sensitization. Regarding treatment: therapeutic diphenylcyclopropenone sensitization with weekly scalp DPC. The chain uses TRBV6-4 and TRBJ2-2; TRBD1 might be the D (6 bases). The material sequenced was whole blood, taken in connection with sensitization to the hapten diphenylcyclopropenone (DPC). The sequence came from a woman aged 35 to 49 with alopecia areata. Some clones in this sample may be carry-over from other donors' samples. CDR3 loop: CASSDSTGNTGELFF. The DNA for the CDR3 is TGTGCCAGCAGTGACTCGACAGGGAACACCGGGGAGCTGTTTTTT.